A selection of T cell receptor beta chains follows, all from one sample in a study of CD8 T cells in Susac syndrome. TCRdb reprocessed the immunoSEQ multiplex PCR reads with MiXCR, giving one entry per CDR3 protein. The table shows tens of thousands of distinct CDR3 sequences, with 90% to 95% occurring only once. Material for sequencing was CD4+ T cells from PBMCs. All receptors come from a human donor with Susac syndrome. Each CDR3 is given with its conserved first and last residue. A D gene is named only where the DNA matches it firmly. The size entry is marked missing in some rows and otherwise reads once, few, many or a size class.

clone_size: NA
j_call: TRBJ2-2
d_call: NA
cdr3_length: 17
v_call: TRBV9
cdr3_nt: TGTGCCAGCACCCGTAGAGGGGACACTTCCTCCACCGGGGAGCTGTTTTTT
cdr3_aa: CASTRRGDTSSTGELFF

clone_size: NA
j_call: TRBJ1-2
d_call: NA
cdr3_length: 14
v_call: TRBV5-1
cdr3_nt: TGCGCCAGCAGCCCTCAGGTTGCTAACTATGGCTACACCTTC
cdr3_aa: CASSPQVANYGYTF

clone_size: NA
j_call: TRBJ2-6
d_call: NA
cdr3_length: 15
v_call: TRBV9
cdr3_nt: TGTGCCAGCAGCGTAGAAGGGAGCGGGGCCAACGTCCTGACTTTC
cdr3_aa: CASSVEGSGANVLTF

clone_size: NA
j_call: TRBJ1-2
d_call: NA
cdr3_length: 15
v_call: TRBV20-1
cdr3_nt: TGCAGTGCTAGCCTACGGGGCCGAGGTAACTATGGCTACACCTTC
cdr3_aa: CSASLRGRGNYGYTF

clone_size: NA
j_call: TRBJ1-1
d_call: NA
cdr3_length: 9
v_call: TRBV20-1
cdr3_nt: TGCAGTGCTAACCAAGGGGCTTTCTTT
cdr3_aa: CSANQGAFF

clone_size: once
j_call: TRBJ1-2
d_call: NA
cdr3_length: 13
v_call: TRBV20-1
cdr3_nt: TGCAGTGCTAGCGGCAGACCTTACTATGGCTACACCTTC
cdr3_aa: CSASGRPYYGYTF

clone_size: once
j_call: TRBJ1-2
d_call: NA
cdr3_length: 13
v_call: TRBV19
cdr3_nt: TGTGCCAGTAGTATTGGGGAACCCGATGGCTACACCTTC
cdr3_aa: CASSIGEPDGYTF

clone_size: NA
j_call: TRBJ1-1
d_call: NA
cdr3_length: 14
v_call: TRBV6-2/TRBV6-3
cdr3_nt: TGTGCCAGCAGGGATACAACAGGCCTGGTTGAAGCTTTCTTT
cdr3_aa: CASRDTTGLVEAFF

clone_size: NA
j_call: TRBJ2-7
d_call: TRBD1
cdr3_length: 18
v_call: TRBV6-5
cdr3_nt: TGTGCCAGCAGTTACCTTACCCCGGGACAGGGGGTTATATACGAGCAGTACTTC
cdr3_aa: CASSYLTPGQGVIYEQYF

clone_size: NA
j_call: TRBJ1-5
d_call: NA
cdr3_length: 13
v_call: TRBV6-2/TRBV6-3
cdr3_nt: TGTGCCAGCCTAGACAGGCCGGCCTGGCCCCAGCATTTT
cdr3_aa: CASLDRPAWPQHF

clone_size: NA
j_call: TRBJ1-1
d_call: NA
cdr3_length: 14
v_call: TRBV6-2/TRBV6-3
cdr3_nt: TGTGCCAGCACCCCCTCATTCATGAACACTGAAGCTTTCTTT
cdr3_aa: CASTPSFMNTEAFF

clone_size: NA
j_call: TRBJ1-4
d_call: NA
cdr3_length: 14
v_call: TRBV29-1
cdr3_nt: TGCAGCGTTAGGTGGCAAGGACAGCCGAGGGCACTGTTTTTT
cdr3_aa: CSVRWQGQPRALFF

clone_size: NA
j_call: TRBJ2-3
d_call: NA
cdr3_length: 14
v_call: TRBV6-2/TRBV6-3
cdr3_nt: TGTGCCAGCAGTTACCCTCTCCTCCGAGATACGCAGTATTTT
cdr3_aa: CASSYPLLRDTQYF

clone_size: NA
j_call: TRBJ2-7
d_call: NA
cdr3_length: 13
v_call: TRBV27
cdr3_nt: TGTGCCAGCAGTCTCAGGGGGGAGTACGAGCAGTACTTC
cdr3_aa: CASSLRGEYEQYF

clone_size: once
j_call: TRBJ2-3
d_call: NA
cdr3_length: 15
v_call: TRBV7-2
cdr3_nt: TGTGCCAGCAGCTTAGTAGCGGTGGGTACAGATACGCAGTATTTT
cdr3_aa: CASSLVAVGTDTQYF

clone_size: NA
j_call: TRBJ2-3
d_call: NA
cdr3_length: 10
v_call: TRBV3-1
cdr3_nt: TGTGCCAGCAGCCACTTAACGCAGTATTTT
cdr3_aa: CASSHLTQYF

clone_size: NA
j_call: TRBJ2-5
d_call: TRBD1
cdr3_length: 14
v_call: TRBV27
cdr3_nt: TGTGCCAGCAGCTATGGACAGGGTACGGAGACCCAGTACTTC
cdr3_aa: CASSYGQGTETQYF

clone_size: NA
j_call: TRBJ1-3
d_call: NA
cdr3_length: 14
v_call: TRBV28
cdr3_nt: TGTGCCACCGCTCAAGGTTGGGGATCCAACACCATATATTTT
cdr3_aa: CATAQGWGSNTIYF

clone_size: few
j_call: TRBJ1-1
d_call: NA
cdr3_length: 14
v_call: TRBV20-1
cdr3_nt: TGCAGTGCTAGAGATTTAACAGGGAACACTGAAGCTTTCTTT
cdr3_aa: CSARDLTGNTEAFF

clone_size: NA
j_call: TRBJ1-4
d_call: NA
cdr3_length: 16
v_call: TRBV7-9
cdr3_nt: TGTGCCAGCAGCTTAGGGGGGATAATTGGAGGGGAAAAACTGTTTTTT
cdr3_aa: CASSLGGIIGGEKLFF

clone_size: NA
j_call: TRBJ2-1
d_call: TRBD1
cdr3_length: 15
v_call: TRBV18
cdr3_nt: TGTGCCAGCTCACCTCCTGGGCGAGGGGGCCAGGAGCAGTTCTTC
cdr3_aa: CASSPPGRGGQEQFF

clone_size: NA
j_call: TRBJ1-2
d_call: TRBD1
cdr3_length: 15
v_call: TRBV2
cdr3_nt: TGTGCCAGCATGGGAGCCAGGGGGCGTAACTATGGCTACACCTTC
cdr3_aa: CASMGARGRNYGYTF

clone_size: NA
j_call: TRBJ1-2
d_call: NA
cdr3_length: 13
v_call: TRBV4-3
cdr3_nt: TGCGCCAGCAGCCAAGAGGGATACTATGGCTACACCTTC
cdr3_aa: CASSQEGYYGYTF

clone_size: NA
j_call: TRBJ2-7
d_call: NA
cdr3_length: 14
v_call: TRBV28
cdr3_nt: TGTGCCAGCAGTTTCTTTACTGCGGAGTACGAGCAGTACTTC
cdr3_aa: CASSFFTAEYEQYF

clone_size: NA
j_call: TRBJ1-5
d_call: NA
cdr3_length: 15
v_call: TRBV6-6
cdr3_nt: TGTGCCAGCAGAAACCAGGCGATCAGCAATCAGCCCCAGCATTTT
cdr3_aa: CASRNQAISNQPQHF

clone_size: NA
j_call: TRBJ2-3
d_call: NA
cdr3_length: 12
v_call: TRBV7-2
cdr3_nt: TGTGCCAGCAGCCCGCCCACAGATACGCAGTATTTT
cdr3_aa: CASSPPTDTQYF

clone_size: NA
j_call: TRBJ2-7
d_call: TRBD2
cdr3_length: 16
v_call: TRBV11-3
cdr3_nt: TGTGCCAGCAGCTTAGAACCGGGACTAGCCCTGTACGAGCAGTACTTC
cdr3_aa: CASSLEPGLALYEQYF

clone_size: NA
j_call: TRBJ2-3
d_call: TRBD2
cdr3_length: 17
v_call: TRBV27
cdr3_nt: TGTGCCAGCAGAAAAACCGGGACTAGCGGGGACACAGATACGCAGTATTTT
cdr3_aa: CASRKTGTSGDTDTQYF

clone_size: NA
j_call: TRBJ1-2
d_call: TRBD1
cdr3_length: 14
v_call: TRBV7-9
cdr3_nt: TGTGCCACCGAAAATCCGGGACAGGTCTATGGCTACACCTTC
cdr3_aa: CATENPGQVYGYTF

clone_size: NA
j_call: TRBJ1-5
d_call: NA
cdr3_length: 15
v_call: TRBV18
cdr3_nt: TGTGCCAGCTCACCACTACACGATAGCAATCAGCCCCAGCATTTT
cdr3_aa: CASSPLHDSNQPQHF

clone_size: NA
j_call: TRBJ1-6
d_call: TRBD1
cdr3_length: 14
v_call: TRBV19
cdr3_nt: TGTGCCAGTATCGACAGGGGGTACGATTCACCCCTCCACTTT
cdr3_aa: CASIDRGYDSPLHF

clone_size: NA
j_call: TRBJ2-1
d_call: NA
cdr3_length: 18
v_call: TRBV7-2
cdr3_nt: TGTGCCAGCAGCTTACAGGGCGGGGGCCCCAGCTCCTACAATGAGCAGTTCTTC
cdr3_aa: CASSLQGGGPSSYNEQFF

clone_size: NA
j_call: TRBJ1-2
d_call: TRBD1
cdr3_length: 16
v_call: TRBV7-8
cdr3_nt: TGTGCCAGCAGCTTAGGGCGCAGGGGGGCAAGTAGGGGCTACACCTTC
cdr3_aa: CASSLGRRGASRGYTF